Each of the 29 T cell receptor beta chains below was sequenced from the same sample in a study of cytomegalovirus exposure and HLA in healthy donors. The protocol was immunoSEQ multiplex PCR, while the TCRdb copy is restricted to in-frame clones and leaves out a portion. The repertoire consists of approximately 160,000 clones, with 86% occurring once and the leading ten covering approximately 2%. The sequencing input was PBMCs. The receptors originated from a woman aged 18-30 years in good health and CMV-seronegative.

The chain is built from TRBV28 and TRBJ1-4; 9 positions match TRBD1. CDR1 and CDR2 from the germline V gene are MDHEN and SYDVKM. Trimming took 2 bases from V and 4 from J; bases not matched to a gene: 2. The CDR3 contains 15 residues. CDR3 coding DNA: TGTGCCAGCAGTTTAGGGGACAGGGTTAATGAAAAACTGTTTTTT. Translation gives CASSLGDRVNEKLFF.

CDR3 DNA: TGTGCCAGCAGCTTCCTAGTAGCAGATACGCAGTATTTT. It encodes CASSFLVADTQYF. The V gene is TRBV7-2, the J gene TRBJ2-3; D gene unclear. This CDR3 region has 13 residues. CDR1 SGHTA and CDR2 FQGNSA come from the germline V gene. V was trimmed by 3 bases and J by 4 bases, leaving 8 bases between them. Full variable domain (remainder filled in from reference TRBV7-2 and TRBJ2-3): GAGVSQSPSNKVTEKGKDVELRCDPISGHTALYWYRQSLGQGLEFLIYFQGNSAPDKSGLPSDRFSAERTGGSVSTLTIQRTQQEDSAVYLCASSFLVADTQYFGPGTRLTVL.

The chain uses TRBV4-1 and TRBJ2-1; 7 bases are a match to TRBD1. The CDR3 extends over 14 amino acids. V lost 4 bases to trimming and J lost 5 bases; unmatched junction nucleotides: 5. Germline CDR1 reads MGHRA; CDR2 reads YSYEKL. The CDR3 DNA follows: TGCGCCAGCAGCCTGACAGGGTCGGACAATGAGCAGTTCTTC. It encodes CASSLTGSDNEQFF.

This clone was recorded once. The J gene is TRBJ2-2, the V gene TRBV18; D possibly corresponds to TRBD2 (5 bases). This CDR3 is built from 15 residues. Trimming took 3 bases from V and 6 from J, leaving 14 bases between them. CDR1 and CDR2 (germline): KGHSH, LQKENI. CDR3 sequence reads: CASSPPGSRAGELFF. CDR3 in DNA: TGTGCCAGCTCACCTCCGGGATCAAGGGCCGGGGAGCTGTTTTTT. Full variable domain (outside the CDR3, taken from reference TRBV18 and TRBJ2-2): NAGVMQNPRHLVRRRGQEARLRCSPMKGHSHVYWYRQLPEEGLKFMVYLQKENIIDESGMPKERFSAEFPKEGPSILRIQQVVRGDSAAYFCASSPPGSRAGELFFGEGSRLTVL.

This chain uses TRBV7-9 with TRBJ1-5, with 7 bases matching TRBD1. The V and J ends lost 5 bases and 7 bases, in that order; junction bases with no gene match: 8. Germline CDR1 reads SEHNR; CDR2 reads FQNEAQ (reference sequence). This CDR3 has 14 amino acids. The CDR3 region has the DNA TGTGCCAGCAGCGCAGGGGGTCGCGGGCAGCCCCAGCATTTT. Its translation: CASSAGGRGQPQHF.

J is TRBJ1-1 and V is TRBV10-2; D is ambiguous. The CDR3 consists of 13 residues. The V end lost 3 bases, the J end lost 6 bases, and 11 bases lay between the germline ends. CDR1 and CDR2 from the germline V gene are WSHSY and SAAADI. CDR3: CASSDKEGPEAFF. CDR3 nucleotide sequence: TGCGCCAGCAGTGATAAGGAGGGCCCTGAAGCTTTCTTT.

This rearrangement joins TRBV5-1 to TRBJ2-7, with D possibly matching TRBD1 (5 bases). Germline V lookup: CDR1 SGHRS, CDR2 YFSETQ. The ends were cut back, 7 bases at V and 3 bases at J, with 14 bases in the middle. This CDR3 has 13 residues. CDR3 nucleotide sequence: TGCGCCAGCCGAGAGACAGCCTACTACGAGCAGTACTTC. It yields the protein CASRETAYYEQYF.

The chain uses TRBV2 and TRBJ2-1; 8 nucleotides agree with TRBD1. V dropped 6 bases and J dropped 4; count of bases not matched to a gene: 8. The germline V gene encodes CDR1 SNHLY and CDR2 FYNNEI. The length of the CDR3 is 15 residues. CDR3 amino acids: CASRTGQGAYNEQFF. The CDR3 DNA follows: TGTGCCAGCAGGACCGGACAGGGCGCTTACAATGAGCAGTTCTTC. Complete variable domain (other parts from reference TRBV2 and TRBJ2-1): EPEVTQTPSHQVTQMGQEVILRCVPISNHLYFYWYRQILGQKVEFLVSFYNNEISEKSEIFDDQFSVERPDGSNFTLKIRSTKLEDSAMYFCASRTGQGAYNEQFFGPGTRLTVL.

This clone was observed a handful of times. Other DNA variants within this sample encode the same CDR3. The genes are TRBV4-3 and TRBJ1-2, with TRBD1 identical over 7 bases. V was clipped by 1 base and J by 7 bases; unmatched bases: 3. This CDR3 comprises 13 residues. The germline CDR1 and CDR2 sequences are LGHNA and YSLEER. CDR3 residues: CASSQGQGGGYTF. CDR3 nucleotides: TGCGCCAGCAGCCAAGGACAGGGTGGTGGCTACACCTTC.

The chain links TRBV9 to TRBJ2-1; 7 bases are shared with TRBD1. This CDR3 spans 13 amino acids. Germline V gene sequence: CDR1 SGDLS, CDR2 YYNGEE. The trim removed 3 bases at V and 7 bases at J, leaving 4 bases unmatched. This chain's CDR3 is CASSETTGNEQFF. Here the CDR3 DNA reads TGTGCCAGCAGCGAGACGACAGGGAATGAGCAGTTCTTC.

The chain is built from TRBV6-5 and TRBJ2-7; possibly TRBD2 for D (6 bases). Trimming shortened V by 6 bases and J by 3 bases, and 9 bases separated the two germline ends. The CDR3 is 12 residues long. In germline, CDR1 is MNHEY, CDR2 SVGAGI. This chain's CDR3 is CASRVGLYEQYF. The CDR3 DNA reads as TGTGCCAGCAGGGTGGGACTCTACGAGCAGTACTTC.

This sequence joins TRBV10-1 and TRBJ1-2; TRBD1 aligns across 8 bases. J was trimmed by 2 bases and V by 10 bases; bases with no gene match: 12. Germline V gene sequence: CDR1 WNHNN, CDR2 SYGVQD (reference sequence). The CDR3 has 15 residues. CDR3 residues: CATQGWTGLNYGYTF. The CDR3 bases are TGCGCCACCCAAGGATGGACAGGGCTCAACTATGGCTACACCTTC.

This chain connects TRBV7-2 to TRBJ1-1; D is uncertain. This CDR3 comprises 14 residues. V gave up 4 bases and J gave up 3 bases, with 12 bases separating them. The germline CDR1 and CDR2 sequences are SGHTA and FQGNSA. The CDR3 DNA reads TGTGCCAGCAGCTACGACTGGGGAGACACTGAAGCTTTCTTT. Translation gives CASSYDWGDTEAFF.

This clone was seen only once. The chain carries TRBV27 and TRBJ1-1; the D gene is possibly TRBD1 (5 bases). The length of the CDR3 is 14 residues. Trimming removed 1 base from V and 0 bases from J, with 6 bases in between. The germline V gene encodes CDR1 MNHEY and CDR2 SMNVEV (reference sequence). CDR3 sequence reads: CASSLWGMNTEAFF. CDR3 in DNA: TGTGCCAGCAGTTTATGGGGCATGAACACTGAAGCTTTCTTT.

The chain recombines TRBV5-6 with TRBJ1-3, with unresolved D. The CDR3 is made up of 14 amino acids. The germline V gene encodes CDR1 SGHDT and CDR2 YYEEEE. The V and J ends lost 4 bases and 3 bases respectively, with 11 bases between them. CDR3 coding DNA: TGTGCCAGCAGCCCCGGACTGAGTGGAAACACCATATATTTT. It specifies CASSPGLSGNTIYF.

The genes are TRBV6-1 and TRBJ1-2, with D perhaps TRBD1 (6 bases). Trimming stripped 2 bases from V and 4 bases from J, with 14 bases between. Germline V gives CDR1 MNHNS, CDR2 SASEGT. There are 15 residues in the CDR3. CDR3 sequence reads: CASSEQTTGFYGYTF. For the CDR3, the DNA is TGTGCCAGCAGTGAACAGACTACAGGGTTCTATGGCTACACCTTC.

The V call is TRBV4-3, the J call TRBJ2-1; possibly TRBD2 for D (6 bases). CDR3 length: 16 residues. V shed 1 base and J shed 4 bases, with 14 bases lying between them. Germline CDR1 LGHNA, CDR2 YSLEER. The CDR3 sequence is CASSQVGGSFYNEQFF. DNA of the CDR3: TGCGCCAGCAGCCAAGTTGGGGGGTCCTTTTACAATGAGCAGTTCTTC.

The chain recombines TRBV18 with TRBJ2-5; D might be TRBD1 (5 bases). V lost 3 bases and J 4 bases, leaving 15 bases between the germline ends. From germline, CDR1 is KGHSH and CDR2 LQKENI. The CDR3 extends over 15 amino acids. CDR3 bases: TGTGCCAGCTCACCCCGGCAGGGAAAAGGAGAGACCCAGTACTTC. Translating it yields CASSPRQGKGETQYF.

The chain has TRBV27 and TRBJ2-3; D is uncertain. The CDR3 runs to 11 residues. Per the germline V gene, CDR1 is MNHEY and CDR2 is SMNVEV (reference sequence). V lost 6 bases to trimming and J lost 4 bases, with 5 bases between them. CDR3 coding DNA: TGTGCCAGCAGCGAGGCAGATACGCAGTATTTT. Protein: CASSEADTQYF.

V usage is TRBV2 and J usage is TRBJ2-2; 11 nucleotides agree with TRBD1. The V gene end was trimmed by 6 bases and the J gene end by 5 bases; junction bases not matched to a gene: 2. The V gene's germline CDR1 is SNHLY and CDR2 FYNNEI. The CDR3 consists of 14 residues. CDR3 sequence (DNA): TGTGCCAGCAGGGGGGACAGGGGGACCGGGGAGCTGTTTTTT. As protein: CASRGDRGTGELFF.

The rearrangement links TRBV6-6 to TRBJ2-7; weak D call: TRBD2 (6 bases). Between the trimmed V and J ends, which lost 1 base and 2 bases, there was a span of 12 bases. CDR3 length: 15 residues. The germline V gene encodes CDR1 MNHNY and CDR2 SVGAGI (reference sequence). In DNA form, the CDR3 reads TGTGCCAGCAGTTACTACGGAGCGGGCCCCTACGAGCAGTACTTC. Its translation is CASSYYGAGPYEQYF.

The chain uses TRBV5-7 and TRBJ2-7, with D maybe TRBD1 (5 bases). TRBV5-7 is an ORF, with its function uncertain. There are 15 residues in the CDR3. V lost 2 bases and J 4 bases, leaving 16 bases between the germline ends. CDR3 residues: CASSLQVCRVYEQYF. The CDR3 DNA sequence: TGTGCCAGCAGCTTACAGGTCTGTAGAGTTTACGAGCAGTACTTC.

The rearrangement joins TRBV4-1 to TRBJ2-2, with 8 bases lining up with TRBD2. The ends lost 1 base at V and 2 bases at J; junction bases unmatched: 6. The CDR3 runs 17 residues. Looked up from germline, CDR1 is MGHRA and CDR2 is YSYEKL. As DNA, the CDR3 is TGCGCCAGCAGCCAAGTTATAGCGGGGCAAAACACCGGGGAGCTGTTTTTT. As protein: CASSQVIAGQNTGELFF.

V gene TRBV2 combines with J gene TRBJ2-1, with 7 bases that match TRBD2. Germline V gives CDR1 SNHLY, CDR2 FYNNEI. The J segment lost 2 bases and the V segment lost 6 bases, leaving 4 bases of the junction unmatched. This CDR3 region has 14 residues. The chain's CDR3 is CASSRDYTYNEQFF. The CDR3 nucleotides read TGTGCCAGCAGCCGGGACTACACCTACAATGAGCAGTTCTTC.

The CDR3 region is CASSLGTGSHQPQHF. The CDR3 nucleotides are TGCGCCAGCAGCTTAGGGACAGGCTCACATCAGCCCCAGCATTTT. The chain carries TRBV5-1 and TRBJ1-5; 8 nucleotides agree with TRBD1. V shed 2 bases, J shed 5 bases, and the junction held 6 bases outside the gene matches. This CDR3 is 15 amino acids long. Germline V gene sequence: CDR1 SGHRS, CDR2 YFSETQ.

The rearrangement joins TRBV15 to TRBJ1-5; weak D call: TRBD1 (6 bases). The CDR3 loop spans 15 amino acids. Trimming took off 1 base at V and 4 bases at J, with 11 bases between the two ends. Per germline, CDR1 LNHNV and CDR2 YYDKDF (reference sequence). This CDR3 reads CATSRGAGVNQPQHF. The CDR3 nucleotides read TGTGCCACCAGCAGAGGTGCAGGGGTAAATCAGCCCCAGCATTTT.

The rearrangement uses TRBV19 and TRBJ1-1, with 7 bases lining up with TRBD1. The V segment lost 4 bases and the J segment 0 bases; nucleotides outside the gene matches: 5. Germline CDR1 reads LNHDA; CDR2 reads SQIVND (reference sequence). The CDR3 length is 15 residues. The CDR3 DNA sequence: TGTGCCAGTAGTAGGGGACAGACCATGAACACTGAAGCTTTCTTT. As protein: CASSRGQTMNTEAFF. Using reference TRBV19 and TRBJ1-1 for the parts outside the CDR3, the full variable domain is DGGITQSPKYLFRKEGQNVTLSCEQNLNHDAMYWYRQDPGQGLRLIYYSQIVNDFQKGDIAEGYSVSREKKESFPLTVTSAQKNPTAFYLCASSRGQTMNTEAFFGQGTRLTVV.

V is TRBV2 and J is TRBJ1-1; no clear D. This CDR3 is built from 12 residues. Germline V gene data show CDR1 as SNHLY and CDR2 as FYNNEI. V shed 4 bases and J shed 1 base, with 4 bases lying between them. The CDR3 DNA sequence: TGTGCCAGCAGTGTACAGAACACTGAAGCTTTCTTT. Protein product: CASSVQNTEAFF.

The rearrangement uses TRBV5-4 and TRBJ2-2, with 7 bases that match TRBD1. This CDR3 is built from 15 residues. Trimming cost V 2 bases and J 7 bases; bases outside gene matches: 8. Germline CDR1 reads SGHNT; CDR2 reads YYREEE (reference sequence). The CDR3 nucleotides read TGTGCCAGCAGCTTTAGAGGTACAGGGGACGGGGAGCTGTTTTTT. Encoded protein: CASSFRGTGDGELFF.